This TCR beta chain was sequenced for a study of cytomegalovirus exposure and HLA in healthy donors. The CDR3 extends over 16 amino acids. From germline, CDR1 is MRHNA and CDR2 SNTAGT. Unmatched junction bases numbered 15, after V lost 10 bases and J lost 4 bases. 13 Jbeta primers and 60 Vbeta primers were used for the PCR. Assay used: immunoSEQ multiplex PCR; TCRdb lists only in-frame clones, some missing. The sample shows approximately 130,000 clones, roughly 79% of them seen only once. Material: PBMCs. The receptor's source is a man aged 25 to 40 in good health and CMV-seronegative. This rearrangement joins TRBV6-4 to TRBJ1-4; 7 nucleotides align to TRBD1. The CDR3 coding sequence is TGTGCCAAACTAGACAGGGCGATCGTAGATAATGAAAAACTGTTTTTT. Its translation is CAKLDRAIVDNEKLFF.